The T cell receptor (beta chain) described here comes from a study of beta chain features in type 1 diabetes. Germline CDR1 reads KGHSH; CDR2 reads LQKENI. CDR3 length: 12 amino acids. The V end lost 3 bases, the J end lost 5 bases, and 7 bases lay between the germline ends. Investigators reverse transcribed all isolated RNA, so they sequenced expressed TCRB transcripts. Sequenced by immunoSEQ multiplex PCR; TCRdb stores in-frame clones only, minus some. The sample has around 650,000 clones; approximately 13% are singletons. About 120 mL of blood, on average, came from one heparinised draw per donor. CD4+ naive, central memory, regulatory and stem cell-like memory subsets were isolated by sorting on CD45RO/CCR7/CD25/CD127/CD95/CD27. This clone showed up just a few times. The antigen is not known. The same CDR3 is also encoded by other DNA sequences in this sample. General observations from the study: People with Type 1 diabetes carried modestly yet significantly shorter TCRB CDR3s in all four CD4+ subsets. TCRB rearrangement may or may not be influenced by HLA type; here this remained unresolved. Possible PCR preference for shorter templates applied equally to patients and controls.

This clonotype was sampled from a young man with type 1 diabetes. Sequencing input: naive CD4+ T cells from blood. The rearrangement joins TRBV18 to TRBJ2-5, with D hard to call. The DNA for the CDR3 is TGTGCCAGCTCACCGGAAGGCGAGACCCAGTACTTC. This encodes CASSPEGETQYF.